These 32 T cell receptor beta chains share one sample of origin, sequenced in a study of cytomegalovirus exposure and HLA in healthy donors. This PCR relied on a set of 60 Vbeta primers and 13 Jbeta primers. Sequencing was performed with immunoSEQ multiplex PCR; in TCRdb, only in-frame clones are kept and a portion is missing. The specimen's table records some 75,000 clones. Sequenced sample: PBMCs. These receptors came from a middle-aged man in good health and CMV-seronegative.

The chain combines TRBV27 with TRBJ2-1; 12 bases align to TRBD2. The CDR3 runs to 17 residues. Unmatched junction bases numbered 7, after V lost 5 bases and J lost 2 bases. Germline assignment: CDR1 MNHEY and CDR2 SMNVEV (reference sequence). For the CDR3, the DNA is TGTGCCAGCAGTCCTCGACTAGCGGGAGTCGCCTACAATGAGCAGTTCTTC. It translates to CASSPRLAGVAYNEQFF.

The CDR3 is CASSVGGGRGVEQFF. The CDR3 DNA reads TGTGCCAGCAGCGTAGGGGGCGGGAGAGGTGTTGAGCAGTTCTTC. The chain couples TRBV9 to TRBJ2-1; 7 nucleotides align to TRBD2. J lost 9 bases, V lost 0 bases, and 9 bases had no gene match. The CDR3 totals 15 residues. Germline V gene lookup returns CDR1 SGDLS and CDR2 YYNGEE.

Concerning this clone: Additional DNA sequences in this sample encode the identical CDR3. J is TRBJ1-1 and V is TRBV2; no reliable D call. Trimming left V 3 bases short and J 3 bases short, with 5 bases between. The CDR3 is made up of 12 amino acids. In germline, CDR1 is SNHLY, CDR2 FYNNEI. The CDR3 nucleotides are TGTGCCAGCAGTGATAGATACACTGAAGCTTTCTTT. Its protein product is CASSDRYTEAFF.

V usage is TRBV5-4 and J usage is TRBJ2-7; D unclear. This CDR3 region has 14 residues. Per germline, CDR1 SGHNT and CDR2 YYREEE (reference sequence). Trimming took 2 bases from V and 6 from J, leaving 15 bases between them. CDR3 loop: CASSLGVSLGEQYF. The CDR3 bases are TGTGCCAGCAGCTTAGGAGTCAGCCTAGGCGAGCAGTACTTC. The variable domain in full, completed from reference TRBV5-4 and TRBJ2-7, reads ETGVTQSPTHLIKTRGQQVTLRCSSQSGHNTVSWYQQALGQGPQFIFQYYREEENGRGNFPPRFSGLQFPNYSSELNVNALELDDSALYLCASSLGVSLGEQYFGPGTRLTVT.

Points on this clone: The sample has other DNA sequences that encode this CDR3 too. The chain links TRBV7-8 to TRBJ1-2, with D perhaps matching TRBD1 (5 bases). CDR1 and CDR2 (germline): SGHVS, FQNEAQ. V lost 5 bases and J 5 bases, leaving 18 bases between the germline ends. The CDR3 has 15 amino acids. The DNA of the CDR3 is TGTGCCAGCAGCCCTACGAATCGGGGGGGATATGGCTACACCTTC. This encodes CASSPTNRGGYGYTF.

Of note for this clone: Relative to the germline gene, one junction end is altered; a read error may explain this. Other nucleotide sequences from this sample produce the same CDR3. The CDR3 DNA reads TGCGCCAGCAGTTTATCGGGGACAGGGTGGGTGGGCGAGCAGTACTTC. Encoded protein: CASSLSGTGWVGEQYF. This rearrangement joins TRBV27 to TRBJ2-7; TRBD1 matches 9 bases. Germline V CDR1 and CDR2: MNHEY, SMNVEV (reference sequence). The CDR3 runs 16 residues.

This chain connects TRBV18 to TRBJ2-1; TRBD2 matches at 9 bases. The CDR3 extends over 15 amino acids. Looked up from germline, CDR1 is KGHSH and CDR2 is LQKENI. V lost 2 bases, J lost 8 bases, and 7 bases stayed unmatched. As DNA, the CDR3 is TGTGCCAGCTCACCAAGTATAGCGGGAGAAGATGAGCAGTTCTTC. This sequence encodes CASSPSIAGEDEQFF.

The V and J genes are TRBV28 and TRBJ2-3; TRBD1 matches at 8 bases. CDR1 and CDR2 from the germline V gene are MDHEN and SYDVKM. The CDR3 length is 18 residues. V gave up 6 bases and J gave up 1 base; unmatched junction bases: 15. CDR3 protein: CASSTSDRGVLGTDTQYF. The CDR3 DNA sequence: TGTGCCAGCAGCACCTCCGACAGGGGTGTTCTCGGCACAGATACGCAGTATTTT.

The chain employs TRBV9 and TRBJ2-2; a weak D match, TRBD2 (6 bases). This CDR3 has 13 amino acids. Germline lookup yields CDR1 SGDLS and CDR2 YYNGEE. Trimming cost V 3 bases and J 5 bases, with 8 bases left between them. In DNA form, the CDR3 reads TGTGCCAGCAGCGGGGACTTGACCGGGGAGCTGTTTTTT. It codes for CASSGDLTGELFF.

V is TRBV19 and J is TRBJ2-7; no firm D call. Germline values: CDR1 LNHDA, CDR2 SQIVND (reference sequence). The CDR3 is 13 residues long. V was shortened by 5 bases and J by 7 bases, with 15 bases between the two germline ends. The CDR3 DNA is TGTGCCAGTAGTCCCGGTAGCCCGGGTGAGCAGTACTTC. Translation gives CASSPGSPGEQYF.

The CDR3 spells CASSQDRGRINEQFF. The CDR3 DNA reads as TGCGCCAGCAGCCAAGATCGGGGGAGAATCAATGAGCAGTTCTTC. The gene calls are TRBV4-3 and TRBJ2-1; maybe TRBD2 (6 bases). The CDR3 sequence is 15 residues long. Trimming took 0 bases from V and 6 from J, leaving 12 bases between them. Germline lookup yields CDR1 LGHNA and CDR2 YSLEER.

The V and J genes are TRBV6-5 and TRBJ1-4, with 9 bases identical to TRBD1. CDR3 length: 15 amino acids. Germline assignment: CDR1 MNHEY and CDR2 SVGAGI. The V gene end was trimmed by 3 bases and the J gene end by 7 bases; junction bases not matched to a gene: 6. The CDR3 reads CASSYGDRDSEKLFF. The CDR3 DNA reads TGTGCCAGCAGTTATGGGGACAGGGACAGTGAAAAACTGTTTTTT.

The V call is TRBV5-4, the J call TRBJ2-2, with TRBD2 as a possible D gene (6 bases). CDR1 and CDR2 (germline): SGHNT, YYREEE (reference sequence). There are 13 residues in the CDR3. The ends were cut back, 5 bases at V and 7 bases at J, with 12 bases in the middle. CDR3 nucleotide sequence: TGTGCCAGCAGGGCGGGGCTTAACGGGGAGCTGTTTTTT. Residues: CASRAGLNGELFF.

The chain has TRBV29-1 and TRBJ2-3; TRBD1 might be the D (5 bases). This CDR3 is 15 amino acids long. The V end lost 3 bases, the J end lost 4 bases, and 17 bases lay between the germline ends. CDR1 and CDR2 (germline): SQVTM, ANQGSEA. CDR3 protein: CSVDSARERSDTQYF. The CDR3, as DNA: TGCAGCGTTGATTCGGCCAGGGAACGATCAGATACGCAGTATTTT.

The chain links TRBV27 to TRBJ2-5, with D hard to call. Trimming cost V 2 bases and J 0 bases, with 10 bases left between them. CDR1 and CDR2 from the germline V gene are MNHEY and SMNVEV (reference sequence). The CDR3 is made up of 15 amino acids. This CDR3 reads CASSLRHSHQETQYF. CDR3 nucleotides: TGTGCCAGCAGTTTAAGGCACAGCCACCAAGAGACCCAGTACTTC.

In DNA, the CDR3 is TGTGCCAGCAGTTACTCGACAGAGTATGGCTACACCTTC. It is translated as CASSYSTEYGYTF. The chain uses TRBV6-6 and TRBJ1-2, with D possibly matching TRBD1 (5 bases). The CDR3 sequence is 13 residues long. Germline V gene sequence: CDR1 MNHNY, CDR2 SVGAGI (reference sequence). V was shortened by 0 bases and J by 5 bases, with 7 bases between the two germline ends.

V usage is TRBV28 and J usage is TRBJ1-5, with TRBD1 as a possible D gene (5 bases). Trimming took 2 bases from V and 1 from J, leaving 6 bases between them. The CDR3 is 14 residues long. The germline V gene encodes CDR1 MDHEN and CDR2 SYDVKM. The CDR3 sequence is CASSLGGSNQPQHF. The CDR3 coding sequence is TGTGCCAGCAGTTTAGGGGGGAGCAATCAGCCCCAGCATTTT.

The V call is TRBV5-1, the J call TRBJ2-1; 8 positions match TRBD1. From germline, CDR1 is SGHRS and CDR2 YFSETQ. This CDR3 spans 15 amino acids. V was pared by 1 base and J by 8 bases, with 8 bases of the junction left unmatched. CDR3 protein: CASSLMQAGGDEQFF. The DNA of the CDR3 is TGCGCCAGCAGCTTGATGCAGGCAGGGGGCGATGAGCAGTTCTTC.

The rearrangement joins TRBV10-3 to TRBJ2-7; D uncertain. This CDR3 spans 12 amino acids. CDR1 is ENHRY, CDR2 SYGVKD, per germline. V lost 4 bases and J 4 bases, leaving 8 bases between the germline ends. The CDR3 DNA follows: TGTGCCATCAGTGCCACGGTATACGAGCAGTACTTC. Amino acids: CAISATVYEQYF.

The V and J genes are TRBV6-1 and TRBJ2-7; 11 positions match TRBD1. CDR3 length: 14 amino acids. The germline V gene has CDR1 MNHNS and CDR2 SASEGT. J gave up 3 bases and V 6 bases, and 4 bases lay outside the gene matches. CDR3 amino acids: CASRDRGPVYEQYF. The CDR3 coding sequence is TGTGCCAGCAGGGACAGGGGGCCTGTCTACGAGCAGTACTTC.

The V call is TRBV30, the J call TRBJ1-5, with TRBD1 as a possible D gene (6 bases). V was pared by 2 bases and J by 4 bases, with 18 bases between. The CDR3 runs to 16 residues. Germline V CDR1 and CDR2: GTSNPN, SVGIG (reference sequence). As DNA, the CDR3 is TGTGCCTGGAGTCCCTTCTTCGGTGGACAGAATCAGCCCCAGCATTTT. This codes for CAWSPFFGGQNQPQHF.

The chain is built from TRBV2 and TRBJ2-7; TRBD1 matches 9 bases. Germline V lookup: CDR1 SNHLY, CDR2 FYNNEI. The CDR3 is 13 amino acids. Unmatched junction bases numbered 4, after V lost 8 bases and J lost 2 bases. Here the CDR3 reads CASGTGITYEQYF. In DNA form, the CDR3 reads TGTGCCAGCGGGACAGGGATCACCTACGAGCAGTACTTC. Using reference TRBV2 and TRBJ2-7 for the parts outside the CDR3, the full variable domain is EPEVTQTPSHQVTQMGQEVILRCVPISNHLYFYWYRQILGQKVEFLVSFYNNEISEKSEIFDDQFSVERPDGSNFTLKIRSTKLEDSAMYFCASGTGITYEQYFGPGTRLTVT.

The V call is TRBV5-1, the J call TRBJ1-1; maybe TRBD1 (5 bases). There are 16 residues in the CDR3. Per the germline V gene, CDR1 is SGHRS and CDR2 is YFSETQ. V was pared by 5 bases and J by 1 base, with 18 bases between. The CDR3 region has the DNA TGCGCCAGCAGAATCCCCGGCGGGGGGGGGAACACTGAAGCTTTCTTT. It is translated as CASRIPGGGGNTEAFF.

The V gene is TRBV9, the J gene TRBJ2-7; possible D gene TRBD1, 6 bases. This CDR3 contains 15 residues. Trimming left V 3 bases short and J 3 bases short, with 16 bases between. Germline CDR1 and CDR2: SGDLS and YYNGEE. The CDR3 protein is CASSESPGHDYEQYF. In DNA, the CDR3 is TGTGCCAGCAGCGAGTCCCCGGGACACGACTACGAGCAGTACTTC.

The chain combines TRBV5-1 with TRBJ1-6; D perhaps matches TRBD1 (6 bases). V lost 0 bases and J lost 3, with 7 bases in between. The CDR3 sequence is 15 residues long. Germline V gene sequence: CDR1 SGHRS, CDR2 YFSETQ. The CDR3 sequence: CASSLEGHYNSPLHF. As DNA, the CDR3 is TGCGCCAGCAGCTTGGAGGGACACTATAATTCACCCCTCCACTTT.

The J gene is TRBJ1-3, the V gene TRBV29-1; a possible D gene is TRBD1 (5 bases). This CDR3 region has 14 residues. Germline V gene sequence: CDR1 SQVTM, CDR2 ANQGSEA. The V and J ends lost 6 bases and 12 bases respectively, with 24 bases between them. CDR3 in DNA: TGCAGCGTGTTAACAGGTTATCAAACACGGCACATATATTTT. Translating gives CSVLTGYQTRHIYF. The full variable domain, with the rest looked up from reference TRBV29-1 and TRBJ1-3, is SAVISQKPSRDICQRGTSLTIQCQVDSQVTMMFWYRQQPGQSLTLIATANQGSEATYESGFVIDKFPISRPNLTFSTLTVSNMSPEDSSIYLCSVLTGYQTRHIYFGEGSWLTVV.

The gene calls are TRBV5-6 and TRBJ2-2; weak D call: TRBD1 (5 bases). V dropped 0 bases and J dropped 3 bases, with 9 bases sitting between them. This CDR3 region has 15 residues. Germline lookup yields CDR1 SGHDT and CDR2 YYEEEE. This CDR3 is CASSLGRRDTGELFF. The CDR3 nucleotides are TGTGCCAGCAGCTTGGGGCGCAGGGACACCGGGGAGCTGTTTTTT.

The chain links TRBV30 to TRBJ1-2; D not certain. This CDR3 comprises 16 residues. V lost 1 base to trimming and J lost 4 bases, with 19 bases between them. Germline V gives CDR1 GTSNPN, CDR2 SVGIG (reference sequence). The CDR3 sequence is CAWSDEWREVSYGYTF. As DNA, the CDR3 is TGTGCCTGGAGTGACGAGTGGAGAGAGGTGAGCTATGGCTACACCTTC. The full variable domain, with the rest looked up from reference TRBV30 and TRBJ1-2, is SQTIHQWPATLVQPVGSPLSLECTVEGTSNPNLYWYRQAAGRGLQLLFYSVGIGQISSEVPQNLSASRPQDRQFILSSKKLLLSDSGFYLCAWSDEWREVSYGYTFGSGTRLTVV.

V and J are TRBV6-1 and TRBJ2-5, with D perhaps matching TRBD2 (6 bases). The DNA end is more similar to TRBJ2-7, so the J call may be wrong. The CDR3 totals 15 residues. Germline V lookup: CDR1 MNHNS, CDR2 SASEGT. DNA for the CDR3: TGTGCCAGCACCCCCTGGGGGGACGGAGCTCGCGAGCAGTACTTC. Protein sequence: CASTPWGDGAREQYF.

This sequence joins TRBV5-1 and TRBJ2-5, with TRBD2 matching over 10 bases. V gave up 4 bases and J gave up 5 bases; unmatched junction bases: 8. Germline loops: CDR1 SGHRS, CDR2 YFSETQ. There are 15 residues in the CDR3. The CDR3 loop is CASSQGTSVFETQYF. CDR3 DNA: TGCGCCAGCAGCCAAGGGACTAGCGTTTTTGAGACCCAGTACTTC.

CDR3 loop: CAWTQGPGNTIYF. CDR3 nucleotides: TGTGCCTGGACCCAGGGTCCTGGAAACACCATATATTTT. V and J are TRBV30 and TRBJ1-3; perhaps TRBD1 as D (5 bases). The CDR3 has 13 amino acids. The germline V gene encodes CDR1 GTSNPN and CDR2 SVGIG (reference sequence). Trimming took off 4 bases at V and 2 bases at J, with 9 bases between the two ends. Supplemented by reference TRBV30 and TRBJ1-3, the full variable domain reads SQTIHQWPATLVQPVGSPLSLECTVEGTSNPNLYWYRQAAGRGLQLLFYSVGIGQISSEVPQNLSASRPQDRQFILSSKKLLLSDSGFYLCAWTQGPGNTIYFGEGSWLTVV.

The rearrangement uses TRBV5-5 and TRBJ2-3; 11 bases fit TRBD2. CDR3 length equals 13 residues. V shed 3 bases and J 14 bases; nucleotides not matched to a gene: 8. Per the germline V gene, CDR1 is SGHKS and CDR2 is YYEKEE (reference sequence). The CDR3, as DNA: TGTGCCAGCAGCTGGGGGTTACTAGCGGGGGTGTATTTT. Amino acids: CASSWGLLAGVYF.